A selection of T cell receptor beta chains follows, all from one sample in a study of blood T cell repertoires in COVID-19. Sequencing was performed with immunoSEQ multiplex PCR; in TCRdb, only in-frame clones are kept and a portion is missing. The data contain 300,000 to 350,000 clones, about four fifths of them seen just once; the ten biggest clones take up 2.5% to 3%. Sample: peripheral blood. These receptors were taken from a young man with active or convalescent COVID-19. Both conserved end residues are part of each CDR3. A D gene is named only where the DNA matches it firmly. Some rows have no size entry. The others give once, few or many, or a class for an expanded clone.

length,V,J,size,D,DNA,CDR3
14,TRBV28,TRBJ1-5,once,TRBD1,TGTGCCAGCAGTTTAACAGGGGGCAACCAGCCCCAGCATTTT,CASSLTGGNQPQHF
15,TRBV3-1/TRBV3-2,TRBJ1-5,NA,NA,TGTGCCAGCAGCCAAGGCGGATGGAGCAATCAGCCCCAGCATTTT,CASSQGGWSNQPQHF
13,TRBV29-1,TRBJ1-2,NA,TRBD1,TGCAGCGTTGAACAGGGGGGAACTTATGGCTACACCTTC,CSVEQGGTYGYTF
14,TRBV28,TRBJ1-2,NA,NA,TGTGCCAGCAGTTTAATGGGCAGTAACTATGGCTACACCTTC,CASSLMGSNYGYTF
15,TRBV4-3,TRBJ1-2,once,NA,TGCGCCAGCAGCCAAGTAGAGGGTCCGGGCTATGGCTACACCTTC,CASSQVEGPGYGYTF
15,TRBV6-6,TRBJ1-2,NA,TRBD1,TGTGCCAGCAGTTACGTTGGCAGGGGGGAGGATGGCTACACCTTC,CASSYVGRGEDGYTF
14,TRBV7-8,TRBJ1-2,NA,TRBD1,TGTGCCAGCAGCTCATCGGACAGGGGGGATGGCTACACCTTC,CASSSSDRGDGYTF
15,TRBV30,TRBJ1-4,NA,TRBD1,TGTGCCTGGAGTATAACACAGGGGGCGAGTGAAAAACTGTTTTTT,CAWSITQGASEKLFF
15,TRBV7-6,TRBJ1-6,NA,TRBD1,TGTGCCAGCAGCTTGTCGTCAGGGGGTAATTCACCCCTCCACTTT,CASSLSSGGNSPLHF
15,TRBV11-3,TRBJ2-1,few,TRBD2,TGTGCCAGTACGACCCAAGCGGGGGGAAGGAATGAGCAGTTCTTC,CASTTQAGGRNEQFF
9,TRBV5-1,TRBJ2-7,NA,NA,TGCGCCAGCAAATTGGCAGGCTCCTTC,CASKLAGSF
16,TRBV6-5,TRBJ2-3,NA,NA,TGTGCCAGCAGTTACTCGGCTGGGCGAAGCACAGATACGCAGTATTTT,CASSYSAGRSTDTQYF
14,TRBV5-1,TRBJ1-4,few,NA,TGCGCCAGCAGCGAGGCGTCAACTAATGAAAAACTGTTTTTT,CASSEASTNEKLFF
13,TRBV10-3,TRBJ2-1,NA,NA,TGTGCCATCAGTGTTAGCGCCTACAATGAGCAGTTCTTC,CAISVSAYNEQFF
17,TRBV28,TRBJ1-2,NA,NA,TGTGCCAGCAGTATCCAGGGGAGAAGCGGGGCTAACTATGGCTACACCTTC,CASSIQGRSGANYGYTF
12,TRBV11-3,TRBJ1-2,NA,NA,TGTGCCAGCAGCTCGGACAGCTATGGCTACACCTTC,CASSSDSYGYTF
15,TRBV23-1,TRBJ1-6,once,TRBD1,TGCGCCAGCAGTCAATCGGAACAGGGGGCTTCACCCCTCCACTTT,CASSQSEQGASPLHF
15,TRBV6-1,TRBJ1-5,NA,TRBD1,TGTGCCAGCAGTGAACGGGGACAGCTTAATCAGCCCCAGCATTTT,CASSERGQLNQPQHF
15,TRBV10-3,TRBJ1-1,NA,TRBD1,TGTGCCATCAGTGACCTCGGGACAGTTAACACTGAAGCTTTCTTT,CAISDLGTVNTEAFF
14,TRBV28,TRBJ1-5,NA,TRBD1,TGTGCCAGCAGTTTGGGACAGGGTAATCAGCCCCAGCATTTT,CASSLGQGNQPQHF
14,TRBV4-3,TRBJ1-4,NA,NA,TGCGCCAGCAGCCGATCGACCCCGGGTGAAAAACTGTTTTTT,CASSRSTPGEKLFF
14,TRBV11-3,TRBJ2-7,NA,TRBD1,TGTGCCAGCAGCTCATCACGACAGGGCTACGAGCAGTACTTC,CASSSSRQGYEQYF
16,TRBV7-3,TRBJ1-2,many,TRBD1,TGTGCCAGCAGATTGACAGGGGGCTCGCATGACTATGGCTACACCTTC,CASRLTGGSHDYGYTF
14,TRBV2,TRBJ1-1,NA,TRBD1,TGTGCCAGCAGTGAAGGACAGGGTTTGGCTGAAGCTTTCTTT,CASSEGQGLAEAFF
14,TRBV15,TRBJ2-3,many,TRBD1,TGTGCCACGAGCCGGGACAGGGGGACGGGTACGCAGTATTTT,CATSRDRGTGTQYF
15,TRBV4-1,TRBJ2-1,NA,TRBD1,TGCGCCAGCAGCCCAGGGGACAGGGGCTACAATGAGCAGTTCTTC,CASSPGDRGYNEQFF
17,TRBV9,TRBJ2-7,NA,NA,TGTGCCAGCAGCTCCACTTCGCGGGTGGAGCGGCCTGATGAGCAGTACTTC,CASSSTSRVERPDEQYF
18,TRBV9,TRBJ2-3,NA,NA,TGTGCCAGCAGCGTCCTTAAGGACTACCCAACTAGCACAGATACGCAGTATTTT,CASSVLKDYPTSTDTQYF
18,TRBV15,TRBJ1-6,NA,NA,TGTGCCACCAGCAGGAGGAGGGGCCCGGGGGGTTATAATTCACCCCTCCACTTT,CATSRRRGPGGYNSPLHF
17,TRBV7-9,TRBJ1-1,NA,TRBD1,TGTGCCAGCAGCTTGGGGCAAAGTACAGGGGTTGGAACTGAAGCTTTCTTT,CASSLGQSTGVGTEAFF
14,TRBV28,TRBJ1-6,once,TRBD1,TGTGCCAGCAGTTTTGGGGACAGGTTTTCACCCCTCCACTTT,CASSFGDRFSPLHF
11,TRBV27,TRBJ2-5,NA,NA,TGTGCCACCGCGGAGTACGAGACCCAGTACTTC,CATAEYETQYF
14,TRBV7-2,TRBJ2-5,few,NA,TGTGCCAGCAGCCCGGCAGGTATCCAAGAGACCCAGTACTTC,CASSPAGIQETQYF
15,TRBV11-2,TRBJ1-3,NA,TRBD1,TGTGCCAGCAGCGTTACCGGGACAGAGGGAAACACCATATATTTT,CASSVTGTEGNTIYF
13,TRBV14,TRBJ2-1,many,TRBD1,TGTGCCACCGGGGCAGGGGGATACAATGAGCAGTTCTTC,CATGAGGYNEQFF
13,TRBV7-3,TRBJ2-5,NA,NA,TGTGCCAGCAGCCCCAACGGGCAAGAGACCCAGTACTTC,CASSPNGQETQYF
13,TRBV7-2,TRBJ2-4,NA,TRBD2,TGTGCCAGCACGGGGACTACAAAAAACATTCAGTACTTC,CASTGTTKNIQYF
15,TRBV10-3,TRBJ1-6,NA,NA,TGTGCCATCAGTGAGATCAAGGACAGCAATTCACCCCTCCACTTT,CAISEIKDSNSPLHF
13,TRBV30,TRBJ2-3,NA,TRBD2,TGTGCCTGGACTGCGGGAGTCACAGATACGCAGTATTTT,CAWTAGVTDTQYF
15,TRBV13,TRBJ1-4,NA,NA,TGTGCCAGCAGCCCTAGTAGAACCGATAATGAAAAACTGTTTTTT,CASSPSRTDNEKLFF
13,TRBV6-5,TRBJ1-2,NA,NA,TGTGCCAGCAGTCCTACAGGGCGACATGGCTACACCTTC,CASSPTGRHGYTF
16,TRBV29-1,TRBJ2-7,NA,TRBD2,TGCAGCGTTGGAGAAACTAGCGGGGGGCCTCCCTACGAGCAGTACTTC,CSVGETSGGPPYEQYF
10,TRBV19,TRBJ2-5,NA,NA,TGTGCCAGTGGGAGAGAGACCCAGTACTTC,CASGRETQYF
15,TRBV6-2/TRBV6-3,TRBJ1-5,NA,TRBD1,TGTGCCAGCAGCAACAGGGGGCGCTGGAGTCAGCCCCAGCATTTT,CASSNRGRWSQPQHF
15,TRBV6-5,TRBJ1-2,NA,NA,TGTGCCAGCAGTTACTCGCCGGGAATCTCCTATGGCTACACCTTC,CASSYSPGISYGYTF
13,TRBV5-4,TRBJ2-7,NA,TRBD1,TGTGCCAGCAGCATAAATACAGGGGACGAGCAGTACTTC,CASSINTGDEQYF